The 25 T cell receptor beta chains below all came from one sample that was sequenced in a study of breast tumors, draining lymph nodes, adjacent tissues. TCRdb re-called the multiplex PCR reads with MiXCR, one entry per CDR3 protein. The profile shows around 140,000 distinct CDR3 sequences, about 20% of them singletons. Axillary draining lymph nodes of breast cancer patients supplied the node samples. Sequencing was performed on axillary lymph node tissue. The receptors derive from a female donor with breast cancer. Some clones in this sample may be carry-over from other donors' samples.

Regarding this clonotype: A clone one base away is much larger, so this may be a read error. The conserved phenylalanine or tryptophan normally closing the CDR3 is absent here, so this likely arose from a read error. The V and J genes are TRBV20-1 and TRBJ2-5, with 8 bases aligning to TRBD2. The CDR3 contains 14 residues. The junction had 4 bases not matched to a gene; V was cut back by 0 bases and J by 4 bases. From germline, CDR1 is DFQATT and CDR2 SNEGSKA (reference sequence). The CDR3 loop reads CSARDRGGPETQYL. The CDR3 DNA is TGCAGTGCTAGAGATCGGGGGGGGCCAGAGACCCAGTACTTA.

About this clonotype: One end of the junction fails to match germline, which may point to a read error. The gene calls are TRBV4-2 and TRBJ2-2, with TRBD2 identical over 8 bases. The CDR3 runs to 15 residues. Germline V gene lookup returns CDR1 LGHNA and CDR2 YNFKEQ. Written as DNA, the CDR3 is TGTGCCGGCAGCCCCGGGGGGGCGAGCACCGGGGAGCTGTTTTTT. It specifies CAGSPGGASTGELFF.

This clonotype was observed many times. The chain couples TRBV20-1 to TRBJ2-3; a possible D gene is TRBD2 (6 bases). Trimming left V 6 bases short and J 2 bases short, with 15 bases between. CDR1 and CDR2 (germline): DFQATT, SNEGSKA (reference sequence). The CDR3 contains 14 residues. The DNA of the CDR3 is TGCAGTGCGGTCGGGGGATCTTTCACAGATACGCAGTATTTT. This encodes CSAVGGSFTDTQYF.

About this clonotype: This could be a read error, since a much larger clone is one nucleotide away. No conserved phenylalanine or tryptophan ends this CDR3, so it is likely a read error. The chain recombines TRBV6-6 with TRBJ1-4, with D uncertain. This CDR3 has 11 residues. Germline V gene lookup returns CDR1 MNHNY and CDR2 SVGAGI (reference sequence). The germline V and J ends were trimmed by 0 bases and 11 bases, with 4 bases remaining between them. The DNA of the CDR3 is TGTGCCAGCAGTTACTCGGGGAAACTGTTTCTT. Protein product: CASSYSGKLFL.

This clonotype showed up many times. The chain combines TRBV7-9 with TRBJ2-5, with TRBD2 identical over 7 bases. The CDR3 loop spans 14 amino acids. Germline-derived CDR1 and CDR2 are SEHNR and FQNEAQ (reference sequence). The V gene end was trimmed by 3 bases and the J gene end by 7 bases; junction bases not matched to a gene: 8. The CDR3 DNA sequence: TGTGCCAGCAGCTTGACTGGGGGGGGTGGGACCCAGTACTTC. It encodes CASSLTGGGGTQYF.

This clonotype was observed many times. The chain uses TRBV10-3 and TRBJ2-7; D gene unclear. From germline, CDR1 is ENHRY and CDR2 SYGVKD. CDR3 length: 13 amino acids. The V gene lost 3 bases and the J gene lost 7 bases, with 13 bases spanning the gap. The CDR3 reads CAISDRPLEEQYF. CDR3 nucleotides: TGTGCCATCAGTGACAGGCCTCTAGAGGAGCAGTACTTC.

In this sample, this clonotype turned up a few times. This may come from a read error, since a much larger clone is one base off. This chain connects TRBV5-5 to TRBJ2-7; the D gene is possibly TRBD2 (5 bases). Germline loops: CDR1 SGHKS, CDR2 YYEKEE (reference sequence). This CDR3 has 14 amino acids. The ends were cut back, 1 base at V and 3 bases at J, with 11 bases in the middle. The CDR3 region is CASSLWEGLYEQYF. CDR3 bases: TGTGCCAGCAGCTTGTGGGAAGGACTCTACGAGCAGTACTTC.

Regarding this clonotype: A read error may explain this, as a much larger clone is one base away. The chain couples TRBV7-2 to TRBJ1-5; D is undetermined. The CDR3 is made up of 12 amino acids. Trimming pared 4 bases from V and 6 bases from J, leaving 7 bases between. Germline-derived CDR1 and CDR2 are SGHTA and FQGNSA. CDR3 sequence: CASSSGSQPQHF. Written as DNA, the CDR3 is TGTGCCAGCAGCTCGGGGTCTCAGCCCCAGCATTTT.

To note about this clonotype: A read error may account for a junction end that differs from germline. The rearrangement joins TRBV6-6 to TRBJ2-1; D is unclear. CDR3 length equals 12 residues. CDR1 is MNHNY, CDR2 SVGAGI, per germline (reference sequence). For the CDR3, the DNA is TGTGTCAGCAGTTATAACTACAATGAGCAGTTCTTC. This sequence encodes CVSSYNYNEQFF.

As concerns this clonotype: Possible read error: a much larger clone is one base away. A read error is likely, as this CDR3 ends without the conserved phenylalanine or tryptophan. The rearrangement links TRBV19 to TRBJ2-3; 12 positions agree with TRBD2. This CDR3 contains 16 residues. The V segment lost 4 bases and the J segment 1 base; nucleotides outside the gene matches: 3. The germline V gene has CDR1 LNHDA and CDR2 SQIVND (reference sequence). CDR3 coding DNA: TGTGCCAGTAGTAGGTCTAGCGGGAGGGGCACAGATACGCAGTATCTT. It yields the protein CASSRSSGRGTDTQYL.

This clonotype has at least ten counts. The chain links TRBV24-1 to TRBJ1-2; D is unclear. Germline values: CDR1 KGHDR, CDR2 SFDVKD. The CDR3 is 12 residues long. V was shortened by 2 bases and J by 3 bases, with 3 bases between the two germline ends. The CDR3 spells CATSDSDYGYTF. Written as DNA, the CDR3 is TGTGCCACCAGTGATTCCGACTATGGCTACACCTTC.

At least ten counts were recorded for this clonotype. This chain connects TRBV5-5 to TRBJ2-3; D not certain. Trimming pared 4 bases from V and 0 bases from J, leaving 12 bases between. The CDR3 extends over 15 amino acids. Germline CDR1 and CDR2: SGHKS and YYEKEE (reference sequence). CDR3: CASSPRLLSTDTQYF. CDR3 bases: TGTGCCAGCAGCCCCAGACTGCTTAGCACAGATACGCAGTATTTT.

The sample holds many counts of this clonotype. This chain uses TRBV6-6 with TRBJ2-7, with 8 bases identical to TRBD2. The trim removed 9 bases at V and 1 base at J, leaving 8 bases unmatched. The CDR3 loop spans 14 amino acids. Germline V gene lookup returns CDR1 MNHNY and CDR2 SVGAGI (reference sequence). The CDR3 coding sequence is TGTGCCAGTAGGACGGGGGGGGGGTCCTACGAGCAGTACTTC. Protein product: CASRTGGGSYEQYF.

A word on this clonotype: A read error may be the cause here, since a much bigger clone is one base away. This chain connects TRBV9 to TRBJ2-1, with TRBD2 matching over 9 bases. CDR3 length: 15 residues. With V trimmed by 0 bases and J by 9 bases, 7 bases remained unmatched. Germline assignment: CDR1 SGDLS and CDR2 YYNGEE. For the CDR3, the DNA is TGTGCCAGCAGCGTAGCGTCCCTAGCGGGAATTGAGCAGTTCTTC. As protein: CASSVASLAGIEQFF. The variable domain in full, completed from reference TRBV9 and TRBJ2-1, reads DSGVTQTPKHLITATGQRVTLRCSPRSGDLSVYWYQQSLDQGLQFLIQYYNGEERAKGNILERFSAQQFPDLHSELNLSSLELGDSALYFCASSVASLAGIEQFFGPGTRLTVL.

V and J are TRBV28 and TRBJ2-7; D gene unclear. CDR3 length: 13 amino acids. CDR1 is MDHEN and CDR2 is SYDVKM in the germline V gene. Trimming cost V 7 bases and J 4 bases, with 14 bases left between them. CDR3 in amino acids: CASTSLGEYEQYF. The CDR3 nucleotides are TGTGCCAGCACCTCATTAGGAGAATACGAGCAGTACTTC.

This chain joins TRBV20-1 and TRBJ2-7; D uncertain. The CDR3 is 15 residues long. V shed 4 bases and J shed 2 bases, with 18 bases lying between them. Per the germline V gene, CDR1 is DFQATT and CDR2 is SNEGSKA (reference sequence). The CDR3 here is CSATFARAQAYEQYF. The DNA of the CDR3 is TGCAGTGCTACGTTCGCCCGGGCCCAAGCCTACGAGCAGTACTTC.

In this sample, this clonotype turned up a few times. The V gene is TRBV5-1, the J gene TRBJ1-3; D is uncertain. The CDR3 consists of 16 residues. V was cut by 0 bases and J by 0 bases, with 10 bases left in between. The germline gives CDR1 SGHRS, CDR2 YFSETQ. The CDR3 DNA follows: TGCGCCAGCAGCTTGGGGGCAGGCCACTCTGGAAACACCATATATTTT. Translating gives CASSLGAGHSGNTIYF. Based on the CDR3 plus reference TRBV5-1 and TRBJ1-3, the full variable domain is KAGVTQTPRYLIKTRGQQVTLSCSPISGHRSVSWYQQTPGQGLQFLFEYFSETQRNKGNFPGRFSGRQFSNSRSEMNVSTLELGDSALYLCASSLGAGHSGNTIYFGEGSWLTVV.

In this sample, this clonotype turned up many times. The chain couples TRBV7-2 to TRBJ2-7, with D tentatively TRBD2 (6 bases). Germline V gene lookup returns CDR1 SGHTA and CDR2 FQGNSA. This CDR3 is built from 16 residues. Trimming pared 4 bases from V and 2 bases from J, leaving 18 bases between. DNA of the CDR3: TGTGCCAGCAGCTCCGTCCCCGTCCCGGGGGCCTACGAGCAGTACTTC. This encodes CASSSVPVPGAYEQYF.

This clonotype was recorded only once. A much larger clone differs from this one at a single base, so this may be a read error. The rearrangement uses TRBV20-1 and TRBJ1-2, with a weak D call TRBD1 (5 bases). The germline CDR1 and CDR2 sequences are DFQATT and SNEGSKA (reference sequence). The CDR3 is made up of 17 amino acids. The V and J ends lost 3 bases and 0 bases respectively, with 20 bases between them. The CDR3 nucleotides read TGCAGTGCTAGTTCGGTAGCGGGGGATCGAGCTAACTATGGCTACACCTTC. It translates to CSASSVAGDRANYGYTF.

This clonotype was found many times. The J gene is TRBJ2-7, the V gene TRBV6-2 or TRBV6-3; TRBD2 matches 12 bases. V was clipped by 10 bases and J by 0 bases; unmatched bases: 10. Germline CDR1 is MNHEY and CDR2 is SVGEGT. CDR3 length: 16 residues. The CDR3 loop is CATKGLAGLSSYEQYF. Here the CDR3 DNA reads TGTGCCACTAAGGGACTAGCGGGCCTCAGCTCCTACGAGCAGTACTTC.

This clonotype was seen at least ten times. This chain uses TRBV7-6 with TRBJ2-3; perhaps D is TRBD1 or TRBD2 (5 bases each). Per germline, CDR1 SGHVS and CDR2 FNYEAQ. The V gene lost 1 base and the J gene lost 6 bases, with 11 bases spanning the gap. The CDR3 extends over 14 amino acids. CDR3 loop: CASSLGGWRDTQYF. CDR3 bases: TGTGCCAGCAGCTTAGGGGGCTGGAGGGATACGCAGTATTTT.

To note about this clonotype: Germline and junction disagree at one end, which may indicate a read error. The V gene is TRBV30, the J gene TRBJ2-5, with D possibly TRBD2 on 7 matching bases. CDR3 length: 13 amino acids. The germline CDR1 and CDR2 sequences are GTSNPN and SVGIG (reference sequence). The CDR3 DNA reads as TGTGCCCGGAGGGGGGGGGAACAAGAGACCCAGTACTTC. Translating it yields CARRGGEQETQYF.

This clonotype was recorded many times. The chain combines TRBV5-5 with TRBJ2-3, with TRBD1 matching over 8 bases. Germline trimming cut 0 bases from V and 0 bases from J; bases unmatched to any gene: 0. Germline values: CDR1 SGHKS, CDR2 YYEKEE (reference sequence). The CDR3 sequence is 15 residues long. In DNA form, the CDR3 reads TGTGCCAGCAGCTTGGGGGACAGGAGCACAGATACGCAGTATTTT. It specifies CASSLGDRSTDTQYF.

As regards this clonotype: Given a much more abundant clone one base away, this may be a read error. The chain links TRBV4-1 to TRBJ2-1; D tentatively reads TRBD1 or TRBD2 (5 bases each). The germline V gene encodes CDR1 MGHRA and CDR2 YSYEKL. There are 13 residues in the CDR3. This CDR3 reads CASSQDFGGEQLF. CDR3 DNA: TGCGCCAGCAGCCAAGATTTTGGGGGTGAGCAGCTCTTC.

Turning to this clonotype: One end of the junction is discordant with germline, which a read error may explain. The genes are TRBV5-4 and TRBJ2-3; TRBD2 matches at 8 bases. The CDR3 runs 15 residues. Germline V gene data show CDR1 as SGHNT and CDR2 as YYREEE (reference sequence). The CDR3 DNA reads TGTGCCAGCAGCGAGGAGGCGGGAGGCACAGATACGCAGTGTTTT. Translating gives CASSEEAGGTDTQCF. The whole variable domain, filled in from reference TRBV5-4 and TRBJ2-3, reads ETGVTQSPTHLIKTRGQQVTLRCSSQSGHNTVSWYQQALGQGPQFIFQYYREEENGRGNFPPRFSGLQFPNYSSELNVNALELDDSALYLCASSEEAGGTDTQCFGPGTRLTVL.